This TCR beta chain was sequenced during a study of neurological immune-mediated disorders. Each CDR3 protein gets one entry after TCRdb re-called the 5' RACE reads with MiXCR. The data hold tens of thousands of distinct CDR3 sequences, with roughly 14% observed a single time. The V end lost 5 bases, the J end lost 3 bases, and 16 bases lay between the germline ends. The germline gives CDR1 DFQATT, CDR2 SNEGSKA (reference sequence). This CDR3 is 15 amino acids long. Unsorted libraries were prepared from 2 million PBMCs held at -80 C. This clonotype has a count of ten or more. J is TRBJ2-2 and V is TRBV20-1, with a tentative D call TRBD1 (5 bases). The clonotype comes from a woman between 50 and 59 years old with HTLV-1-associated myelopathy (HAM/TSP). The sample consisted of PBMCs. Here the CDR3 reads CSAPLLGRDTGELFF. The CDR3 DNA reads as TGCAGTGCTCCCCTTTTGGGGCGCGACACCGGGGAGCTGTTTTTT.